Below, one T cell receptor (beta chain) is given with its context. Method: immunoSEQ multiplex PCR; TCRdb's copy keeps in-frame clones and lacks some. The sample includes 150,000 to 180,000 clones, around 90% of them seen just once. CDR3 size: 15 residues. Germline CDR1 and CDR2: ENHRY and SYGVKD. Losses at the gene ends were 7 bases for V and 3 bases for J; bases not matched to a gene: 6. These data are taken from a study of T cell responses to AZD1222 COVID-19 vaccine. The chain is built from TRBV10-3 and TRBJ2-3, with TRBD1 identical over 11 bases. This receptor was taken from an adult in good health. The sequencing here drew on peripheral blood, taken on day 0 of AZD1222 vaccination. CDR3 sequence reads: CAITVGQGATDTQYF. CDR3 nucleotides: TGTGCCATCACCGTAGGACAGGGGGCGACAGATACGCAGTATTTT.